The 26 T cell receptor beta chains in this list originate from one sample, sequenced in a study of cytomegalovirus exposure and HLA in healthy donors. Profiled with immunoSEQ multiplex PCR; TCRdb holds only in-frame clones, not every one. The table shows about 140,000 clones, with roughly 89% occurring only once. Sequencing was done on a sample of PBMCs. These receptors were obtained from a man between 18 and 35 years old in good health and CMV-seropositive.

The V call is TRBV7-4, the J call TRBJ2-7; tentatively, D is TRBD2 (6 bases). Between the trimmed V and J ends, which lost 7 bases and 0 bases, there was a span of 16 bases. Germline CDR1 reads SGHVT; CDR2 reads SQSDAQ. The CDR3 consists of 15 residues. CDR3 sequence (DNA): TGTGCCAGCACCTTCGAGGAGGGAGTCTCCTACGAGCAGTACTTC. Its protein is CASTFEEGVSYEQYF.

CDR3 region: CAWNGAGQLMGKQFF. CDR3 in DNA: TGTGCCTGGAACGGCGCGGGACAGCTAATGGGAAAGCAGTTCTTC. The V call is TRBV30, the J call TRBJ2-1; the D gene is possibly TRBD1 (7 bases). V was cut by 4 bases and J by 11 bases, with 24 bases left in between. Germline CDR1 and CDR2: GTSNPN and SVGIG (reference sequence). This CDR3 region has 15 residues.

The genes are TRBV7-9 and TRBJ1-5; D ambiguous. The CDR3 is made up of 15 amino acids. Germline values: CDR1 SEHNR, CDR2 FQNEAQ (reference sequence). V lost 2 bases and J lost 0, with 8 bases in between. The DNA of the CDR3 is TGTGCCAGCAGCTTACAAGGAGATAGCAATCAGCCCCAGCATTTT. Translated, it gives CASSLQGDSNQPQHF. The full variable domain, its missing parts supplied by reference TRBV7-9 and TRBJ1-5, is DTGVSQNPRHKITKRGQNVTFRCDPISEHNRLYWYRQTLGQGPEFLTYFQNEAQLEKSRLLSDRFSAERPKGSFSTLEIQRTEQGDSAMYLCASSLQGDSNQPQHFGDGTRLSIL.

The CDR3 spells CASTLPHGGYEQYF. DNA for the CDR3: TGTGCCAGCACCTTACCCCACGGGGGCTACGAGCAGTACTTC. This sequence joins TRBV28 and TRBJ2-7, with a weak D call TRBD2 (6 bases). The CDR3 extends over 14 amino acids. V lost 7 bases and J lost 3, with 16 bases in between. Germline V gene sequence: CDR1 MDHEN, CDR2 SYDVKM.

The chain uses TRBV11-2 and TRBJ2-2; 12 bases align to TRBD2. Germline V CDR1 and CDR2: SGHAT, FQNNGV. With V trimmed by 5 bases and J by 4 bases, 2 bases remained unmatched. The CDR3 is 15 residues long. CDR3: CASSLAGGPTGELFF. The CDR3 DNA follows: TGTGCCAGCAGCCTAGCGGGGGGGCCCACCGGGGAGCTGTTTTTT. The complete variable domain, with remaining parts taken from reference TRBV11-2 and TRBJ2-2, reads EAGVAQSPRYKIIEKRQSVAFWCNPISGHATLYWYQQILGQGPKLLIQFQNNGVVDDSQLPKDRFSAERLKGVDSTLKIQPAKLEDSAVYLCASSLAGGPTGELFFGEGSRLTVL.

The rearrangement links TRBV5-6 to TRBJ2-1; perhaps TRBD1 as D (6 bases). With 0 bases removed from V and 8 bases from J, the gap between germline ends came to 9 bases. CDR3 length equals 13 residues. Germline CDR1 reads SGHDT; CDR2 reads YYEEEE. The CDR3 reads CASSLGAGDEQFF. The CDR3 DNA sequence: TGTGCCAGCAGCTTGGGAGCAGGGGATGAGCAGTTCTTC.

Written as DNA, the CDR3 is TGTGCCAGCAGTGGCCCCGACAGGGGAGAGGGAGATACGCAGTATTTT. Protein sequence: CASSGPDRGEGDTQYF. V is TRBV25-1 and J is TRBJ2-3, with 8 bases fitting TRBD1. This CDR3 has 16 amino acids. The germline CDR1 and CDR2 sequences are MGHDK and SYGVNS. J was trimmed by 5 bases and V by 4 bases; bases with no gene match: 11.

This clone has just a few counts. This sequence joins TRBV7-8 and TRBJ2-1; TRBD1 might be the D (5 bases). This CDR3 is built from 13 residues. The germline V gene encodes CDR1 SGHVS and CDR2 FQNEAQ. V was trimmed by 6 bases and J by 4 bases, leaving 10 bases between them. Written as DNA, the CDR3 is TGTGCCAGCAGTTCCCAGGGATACAATGAGCAGTTCTTC. Translation gives CASSSQGYNEQFF. Filled out from reference TRBV7-8 and TRBJ2-1, the complete variable domain reads GAGVSQSPRYKVAKRGQDVALRCDPISGHVSLFWYQQALGQGPEFLTYFQNEAQLDKSGLPSDRFFAERPEGSVSTLKIQRTQQEDSAVYLCASSSQGYNEQFFGPGTRLTVL.

The V gene is TRBV15, the J gene TRBJ1-2, with TRBD1 as a possible D gene (5 bases). This CDR3 is built from 15 residues. V was trimmed by 3 bases and J by 0 bases, leaving 11 bases between them. Looked up from germline, CDR1 is LNHNV and CDR2 is YYDKDF (reference sequence). DNA for the CDR3: TGTGCCACCAGCAGTACAGGCTCCCCTAACTATGGCTACACCTTC. It specifies CATSSTGSPNYGYTF.

The chain employs TRBV4-2 and TRBJ1-5; TRBD1 is a possible D gene (5 bases). Germline V lookup: CDR1 LGHNA, CDR2 YNFKEQ. V lost 0 bases, J lost 2 bases, and 11 bases lay in between. This CDR3 has 16 amino acids. The CDR3 sequence: CASSQEQGAGNQPQHF. The CDR3 DNA sequence: TGTGCCAGCAGCCAAGAGCAGGGTGCGGGCAATCAGCCCCAGCATTTT.

J is TRBJ2-7 and V is TRBV28; TRBD2 is a possible D gene (6 bases). The CDR3 runs to 12 residues. Trimming removed 2 bases from V and 4 bases from J, with 6 bases in between. CDR1 and CDR2 from the germline V gene are MDHEN and SYDVKM. The CDR3 spells CASSLGGYEQYF. Here the CDR3 DNA reads TGTGCCAGCAGTTTAGGAGGGTACGAGCAGTACTTC.

This chain uses TRBV5-1 with TRBJ1-2; a possible D gene is TRBD1 (5 bases). Germline-derived CDR1 and CDR2 are SGHRS and YFSETQ. V lost 4 bases and J 0 bases, leaving 13 bases between the germline ends. CDR3 length: 15 residues. In nucleotides, the CDR3 is TGCGCCAGCAGCCCAACAGGCCCCTCTAACTATGGCTACACCTTC. It specifies CASSPTGPSNYGYTF.

The genes are TRBV7-9 and TRBJ1-2; TRBD1 matches at 8 bases. CDR3 length equals 16 residues. The V gene end was trimmed by 5 bases and the J gene end by 4 bases; junction bases not matched to a gene: 12. Germline CDR1 SEHNR, CDR2 FQNEAQ (reference sequence). CDR3 sequence: CASSTTTGDRLYGYTF. The CDR3 nucleotides read TGTGCCAGCAGCACTACAACGGGGGACAGGCTCTATGGCTACACCTTC. The full variable domain, rest sourced from reference TRBV7-9 and TRBJ1-2, is DTGVSQNPRHKITKRGQNVTFRCDPISEHNRLYWYRQTLGQGPEFLTYFQNEAQLEKSRLLSDRFSAERPKGSFSTLEIQRTEQGDSAMYLCASSTTTGDRLYGYTFGSGTRLTVV.

The chain carries TRBV15 and TRBJ1-2; maybe TRBD1 (6 bases). The CDR3 is 15 residues long. V was pared by 0 bases and J by 6 bases, with 14 bases between. Germline CDR1 LNHNV, CDR2 YYDKDF (reference sequence). In DNA form, the CDR3 reads TGTGCCACCAGCAGAGATAGGGCAGGGGTCGATGGCTACACCTTC. It translates to CATSRDRAGVDGYTF.

The chain is built from TRBV7-6 and TRBJ2-7, with D uncertain. Germline assignment: CDR1 SGHVS and CDR2 FNYEAQ. The CDR3 is 17 residues long. Between the trimmed V and J ends, which lost 0 bases and 0 bases, there was a span of 15 bases. This CDR3 is CASSLAYGEKSSYEQYF. The CDR3 DNA is TGTGCCAGCAGCTTAGCGTACGGAGAAAAGAGCTCCTACGAGCAGTACTTC.

V and J are TRBV4-1 and TRBJ2-2; 11 nucleotides agree with TRBD2. The CDR3 is made up of 17 amino acids. Germline assignment: CDR1 MGHRA and CDR2 YSYEKL. Losses at the gene ends were 0 bases for V and 7 bases for J; bases not matched to a gene: 7. In DNA form, the CDR3 reads TGCGCCAGCAGCCAAGAAAAGACTAGCGGGAACTTCGGGGAGCTGTTTTTT. Translated, it gives CASSQEKTSGNFGELFF.

The J gene is TRBJ2-7, the V gene TRBV28; TRBD2 agrees at 7 bases. J lost 4 bases, V lost 8 bases, and 11 bases had no gene match. This CDR3 has 14 amino acids. Germline CDR1 is MDHEN and CDR2 is SYDVKM. The CDR3 sequence is CASVPGLSVYEQYF. CDR3 DNA sequence: TGTGCCAGCGTACCGGGACTATCGGTTTACGAGCAGTACTTC. The entire variable domain, with the rest obtained from reference TRBV28 and TRBJ2-7, is as follows: DVKVTQSSRYLVKRTGEKVFLECVQDMDHENMFWYRQDPGLGLRLIYFSYDVKMKEKGDIPEGYSVSREKKERFSLILESASTNQTSMYLCASVPGLSVYEQYFGPGTRLTVT.

V usage is TRBV28 and J usage is TRBJ2-7; D unresolved. The CDR3 loop spans 12 amino acids. Germline CDR1 reads MDHEN; CDR2 reads SYDVKM. The V and J ends lost 1 base and 8 bases respectively, with 9 bases between them. The DNA of the CDR3 is TGTGCCAGCAGTTTATCTACCTCTAAGCAGTACTTC. Its translation is CASSLSTSKQYF.

The chain combines TRBV11-3 with TRBJ1-1, with no clear D. V lost 5 bases to trimming and J lost 5 bases, with 12 bases between them. Per germline, CDR1 SGHNT and CDR2 YENEEA. The CDR3 has 13 amino acids. CDR3 amino acids: CASSPSVATEAFF. DNA for the CDR3: TGTGCCAGCAGCCCGTCGGTTGCAACTGAAGCTTTCTTT.

The chain links TRBV7-9 to TRBJ1-5; possibly TRBD1 for D (6 bases). Trimming shortened V by 4 bases and J by 2 bases, and 9 bases separated the two germline ends. Germline CDR1 SEHNR, CDR2 FQNEAQ (reference sequence). The CDR3 runs to 14 residues. This CDR3 reads CASSSQGGNQPQHF. CDR3 coding DNA: TGTGCCAGCAGCTCACAGGGAGGCAATCAGCCCCAGCATTTT.

V gene TRBV5-1 combines with J gene TRBJ2-7, with 8 positions matching TRBD1. J gave up 2 bases and V 2 bases, and 6 bases lay outside the gene matches. The germline gives CDR1 SGHRS, CDR2 YFSETQ. This CDR3 comprises 15 residues. CDR3 protein: CASSFDRGNTYEQYF. CDR3 DNA: TGCGCCAGCAGCTTCGACAGGGGAAATACCTACGAGCAGTACTTC.

This chain links TRBV10-1 with TRBJ2-7; no reliable D call. The CDR3 consists of 13 residues. V dropped 2 bases and J dropped 4 bases, with 9 bases sitting between them. Germline lookup yields CDR1 WNHNN and CDR2 SYGVQD (reference sequence). CDR3 DNA sequence: TGCGCCAGCAGTGAGGGAAGCGCTTACGAGCAGTACTTC. Translation gives CASSEGSAYEQYF.

The rearrangement uses TRBV19 and TRBJ2-5, with 7 bases lining up with TRBD1. CDR3 length: 14 residues. Trimming removed 6 bases from V and 3 bases from J; junction bases left unmatched: 7. Looked up from germline, CDR1 is LNHDA and CDR2 is SQIVND (reference sequence). As DNA, the CDR3 is TGTGCCAGTAGGCCAGGGGGTAGGGAAGAGACCCAGTACTTC. It encodes CASRPGGREETQYF.

This sequence joins TRBV4-2 and TRBJ1-1; 8 bases are shared with TRBD1. The CDR3 sequence is 14 residues long. Germline values: CDR1 LGHNA, CDR2 YNFKEQ. V trimming: 3 bases; J trimming: 1 base; junction bases outside the gene matches: 1. CDR3 residues: CASSHQGANTEAFF. CDR3 in DNA: TGTGCCAGCAGCCACCAGGGGGCGAACACTGAAGCTTTCTTT.

V is TRBV6-4 and J is TRBJ2-3; 7 bases are shared with TRBD2. Trimming removed 6 bases from V and 2 bases from J; junction bases left unmatched: 8. Germline loops: CDR1 MRHNA, CDR2 SNTAGT. The CDR3 is made up of 15 amino acids. CDR3 DNA sequence: TGTGCCAGCAGCATCCGGGGGGAGTTCACAGATACGCAGTATTTT. Translating gives CASSIRGEFTDTQYF.

This chain joins TRBV6-1 and TRBJ1-5; TRBD1 aligns across 9 bases. This CDR3 is built from 13 residues. The germline V gene has CDR1 MNHNS and CDR2 SASEGT. With V trimmed by 6 bases and J by 5 bases, 2 bases remained unmatched. The CDR3 DNA follows: TGTGCCAGCAGATGGACAGGGGATCAGCCCCAGCATTTT. Amino acids: CASRWTGDQPQHF.